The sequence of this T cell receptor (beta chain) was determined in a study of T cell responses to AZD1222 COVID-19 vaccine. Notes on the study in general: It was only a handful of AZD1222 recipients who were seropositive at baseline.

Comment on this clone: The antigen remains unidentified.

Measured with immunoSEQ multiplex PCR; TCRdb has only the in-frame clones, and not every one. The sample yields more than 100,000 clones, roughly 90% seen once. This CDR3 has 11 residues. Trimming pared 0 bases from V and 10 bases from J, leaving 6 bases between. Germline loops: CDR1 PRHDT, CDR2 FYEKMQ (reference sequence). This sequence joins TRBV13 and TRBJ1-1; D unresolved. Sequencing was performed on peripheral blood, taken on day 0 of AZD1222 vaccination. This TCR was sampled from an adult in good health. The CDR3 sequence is CASSLGLGAFF. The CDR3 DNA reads TGTGCCAGCAGCTTAGGTCTTGGAGCTTTCTTT.